Each of the 30 T cell receptor beta chains below was sequenced from the same sample in a study of response to subunit inactivated influenza vaccine. MiXCR, applied by TCRdb to the RT-PCR reads, yields one record per CDR3 protein. The sample contains about 540,000 distinct CDR3 sequences, 13% to 15% of which appear only once. The sample here was PBMCs from blood, taken 11 to 12 days after vaccination. The source is a man in his forties or fifties who received an inactivated influenza vaccine.

This clonotype was observed at least ten times. The CDR3 coding sequence is TGCGCCAGCAGCTTGGAGGGACAGAACACCGGGGAGCTGTTTTTT. This codes for CASSLEGQNTGELFF. This rearrangement joins TRBV5-1 to TRBJ2-2; the D gene is possibly TRBD1 (6 bases). Trimming took off 0 bases at V and 1 base at J, with 7 bases between the two ends. The CDR3 sequence is 15 residues long. Germline V gene data show CDR1 as SGHRS and CDR2 as YFSETQ.

The CDR3: CSASPASSAYNEQFF. The CDR3 coding sequence is TGCAGTGCTAGCCCGGCCAGCTCAGCTTACAATGAGCAGTTCTTC. The chain has TRBV20-1 and TRBJ2-1, with D hard to call. The CDR3 totals 15 residues. The germline CDR1 and CDR2 sequences are DFQATT and SNEGSKA (reference sequence). V lost 3 bases and J lost 4, with 16 bases in between.

This clonotype was observed a few times. The chain combines TRBV5-1 with TRBJ2-7; D tentatively reads TRBD1 or TRBD2 (5 bases each). Germline V gene lookup returns CDR1 SGHRS and CDR2 YFSETQ. The CDR3 has 16 residues. V lost 4 bases, J lost 0 bases, and 17 bases lay in between. DNA of the CDR3: TGCGCCAGCAGCACCCTGGGACGGATGAGCTCCTACGAGCAGTACTTC. This encodes CASSTLGRMSSYEQYF.

CDR3 nucleotides: TGTGCCAGCAGCTTAGGCCTTAGGCAAGATGAGCAGTTCTTC. Encoded protein: CASSLGLRQDEQFF. The chain combines TRBV7-2 with TRBJ2-1; D not resolved. The germline CDR1 and CDR2 sequences are SGHTA and FQGNSA. V was pared by 1 base and J by 8 bases, with 12 bases between. There are 14 residues in the CDR3.

This chain connects TRBV29-1 to TRBJ2-7; 9 nucleotides line up with TRBD2. The CDR3 runs 13 residues. Germline V gene data show CDR1 as SQVTM and CDR2 as ANQGSEA. V was clipped by 6 bases and J by 11 bases; unmatched bases: 14. CDR3 amino acids: CSVAGLALKREYF. DNA of the CDR3: TGCAGCGTGGCGGGACTAGCACTAAAACGGGAGTACTTC.

This clonotype has only a few counts. This chain uses TRBV25-1 with TRBJ1-5, with a weak D call TRBD1 (6 bases). The germline gives CDR1 MGHDK, CDR2 SYGVNS. The CDR3 runs to 14 residues. V was cut by 4 bases and J by 2 bases, with 9 bases left in between. The CDR3: CASSGAGGNQPQHF. The CDR3 nucleotides are TGTGCCAGCAGTGGGGCAGGGGGCAATCAGCCCCAGCATTTT.

There are many counts of this clonotype. The CDR3: CASSLALAGSTDTQYF. The CDR3 bases are TGTGCCAGCAGCTTAGCGCTCGCGGGAAGCACAGATACGCAGTATTTT. The chain carries TRBV7-9 and TRBJ2-3, with a possible D match to TRBD2 (6 bases). The length of the CDR3 is 16 residues. Per germline, CDR1 SEHNR and CDR2 FQNEAQ (reference sequence). V gave up 0 bases and J gave up 0 bases, with 10 bases separating them.

The chain links TRBV28 to TRBJ2-7, with 8 positions matching TRBD1. Germline V lookup: CDR1 MDHEN, CDR2 SYDVKM. J was trimmed by 2 bases and V by 3 bases; bases with no gene match: 6. The CDR3 consists of 15 residues. CDR3 residues: CASSFLPGQAYEQYF. Here the CDR3 DNA reads TGTGCCAGCAGTTTCCTACCGGGACAGGCCTACGAGCAGTACTTC.

The J gene is TRBJ1-2, the V gene TRBV9; 9 positions match TRBD1. Unmatched junction bases numbered 7, after V lost 6 bases and J lost 4 bases. The germline CDR1 and CDR2 sequences are SGDLS and YYNGEE. There are 14 residues in the CDR3. CDR3 region: CASNPGQGAYGYTF. The CDR3 DNA follows: TGTGCCAGCAATCCGGGACAGGGCGCCTATGGCTACACCTTC. Drawing the rest from reference TRBV9 and TRBJ1-2, the complete variable domain is DSGVTQTPKHLITATGQRVTLRCSPRSGDLSVYWYQQSLDQGLQFLIQYYNGEERAKGNILERFSAQQFPDLHSELNLSSLELGDSALYFCASNPGQGAYGYTFGSGTRLTVV.

This clonotype was seen only a few times. The chain employs TRBV20-1 and TRBJ2-7; 7 bases map to TRBD1. The V segment lost 3 bases and the J segment 1 base; nucleotides outside the gene matches: 6. This CDR3 has 14 amino acids. Germline CDR1 reads DFQATT; CDR2 reads SNEGSKA (reference sequence). CDR3 DNA: TGCAGTGCTAGTGGGACAGCAACTTCCTACGAGCAGTACTTC. It specifies CSASGTATSYEQYF.

The V gene is TRBV11-2, the J gene TRBJ2-1; TRBD2 aligns across 10 bases. CDR3 length equals 16 residues. Germline-derived CDR1 and CDR2 are SGHAT and FQNNGV. The trim removed 6 bases at V and 0 bases at J, leaving 5 bases unmatched. CDR3 DNA sequence: TGTGCCAGCAGACTTAGCGGGAGGCACTCCTACAATGAGCAGTTCTTC. Translated, it gives CASRLSGRHSYNEQFF.

This clonotype was found once. The V call is TRBV6-1, the J call TRBJ2-1; 9 nucleotides align to TRBD1. V shed 6 bases and J 9 bases; nucleotides not matched to a gene: 12. The CDR3 runs 15 residues. From germline, CDR1 is MNHNS and CDR2 SASEGT. The CDR3 region has the DNA TGTGCCAGCAGGGGAGCGGGGACAGGGTCCAGTGAGCAGTTCTTC. It encodes CASRGAGTGSSEQFF.

For the CDR3, the DNA is TGCAGCGTTGAGTTGACAGGGGGCTACAATGAGCAGTTCTTC. The encoded protein is CSVELTGGYNEQFF. The genes are TRBV29-1 and TRBJ2-1; 9 nucleotides agree with TRBD1. Germline-derived CDR1 and CDR2 are SQVTM and ANQGSEA. The CDR3 consists of 14 residues. V was clipped by 3 bases and J by 3 bases; unmatched bases: 3.

CDR3 protein: CASSLISGRLTGELFF. The CDR3 region has the DNA TGTGCCAGCAGTCTCATTAGCGGGAGACTCACCGGGGAGCTGTTTTTT. The J gene is TRBJ2-2, the V gene TRBV28; 9 nucleotides match TRBD2. Germline V gene lookup returns CDR1 MDHEN and CDR2 SYDVKM. The CDR3 is made up of 16 amino acids. The V segment lost 5 bases and the J segment 4 bases; nucleotides outside the gene matches: 8.

The V gene is TRBV20-1, the J gene TRBJ2-3; 14 nucleotides match TRBD2. The CDR3 consists of 16 residues. The V segment lost 6 bases and the J segment 3 bases; nucleotides outside the gene matches: 8. The germline gives CDR1 DFQATT, CDR2 SNEGSKA (reference sequence). The CDR3 sequence is CSAAGTSGSWTDTQYF. Written as DNA, the CDR3 is TGCAGTGCGGCCGGGACTAGCGGGAGTTGGACAGATACGCAGTATTTT.

This clonotype was detected a few times. The DNA of the CDR3 is TGTGCCAGCAGCCAAGGGACAGGGGATATCGGGGAGCTGTTTTTT. This translates into CASSQGTGDIGELFF. The chain links TRBV3-1 to TRBJ2-2; the match to TRBD1 covers 9 bases. The CDR3 has 15 residues. Germline V gene lookup returns CDR1 LGHDT and CDR2 YNNKEL (reference sequence). The ends lost 1 base at V and 7 bases at J; junction bases unmatched: 4.

The chain couples TRBV20-1 to TRBJ2-1; 7 nucleotides agree with TRBD2. Unmatched junction bases numbered 12, after V lost 3 bases and J lost 13 bases. The CDR3 spans 13 residues. Germline V gives CDR1 DFQATT, CDR2 SNEGSKA (reference sequence). The CDR3 sequence is CSARALRLADQFF. In DNA form, the CDR3 reads TGCAGTGCTAGGGCCCTACGACTAGCTGACCAGTTCTTC.

This clonotype was counted only a few times. The rearrangement joins TRBV5-1 to TRBJ2-3, with TRBD2 matching over 13 bases. CDR3 size: 14 residues. V lost 7 bases to trimming and J lost 5 bases; unmatched junction nucleotides: 4. CDR1 and CDR2 (germline): SGHRS, YFSETQ. CDR3 nucleotide sequence: TGCGCCAGCGGACTAGCGGGGGACTTAGATACGCAGTATTTT. Translation: CASGLAGDLDTQYF.

This clonotype was seen a handful of times. The V gene is TRBV7-9, the J gene TRBJ2-1; no clear D. The ends were cut back, 7 bases at V and 6 bases at J, with 13 bases in the middle. Germline V CDR1 and CDR2: SEHNR, FQNEAQ (reference sequence). The CDR3 length is 13 residues. CDR3 amino acids: CASTPTPGNEQFF. CDR3 in DNA: TGTGCCAGCACCCCCACCCCGGGCAATGAGCAGTTCTTC.

This clonotype turned up a few times. This CDR3 reads CASSQVLLAGGPTDTQYF. In DNA, the CDR3 is TGCGCCAGCAGCCAAGTTTTACTAGCGGGGGGGCCCACAGATACGCAGTATTTT. This sequence joins TRBV4-1 and TRBJ2-3, with 13 nucleotides matching TRBD2. The CDR3 runs to 18 residues. Losses at the gene ends were 1 base for V and 2 bases for J; bases not matched to a gene: 6. Per germline, CDR1 MGHRA and CDR2 YSYEKL.

This clonotype was counted between two and nine times. This chain connects TRBV5-6 to TRBJ2-1; 11 positions match TRBD2. The CDR3 covers 16 residues. Germline trimming cut 4 bases from V and 7 bases from J; bases unmatched to any gene: 10. Germline V gene lookup returns CDR1 SGHDT and CDR2 YYEEEE. The CDR3 coding sequence is TGTGCCAGCAGCCAACTACTAGCGGGAGTTTATAATGAGCAGTTCTTC. Translated: CASSQLLAGVYNEQFF.

This clonotype was counted only a few times. The chain joins TRBV6-2 or TRBV6-3 to TRBJ2-1; D remains ambiguous. Germline loops: CDR1 MNHEY, CDR2 SVGEGT. The CDR3 is made up of 14 amino acids. V was clipped by 8 bases and J by 0 bases, with 11 bases between them. Written as DNA, the CDR3 is TGTGCCAGCGAATATGCAGGCTCCTACAATGAGCAGTTCTTC. Its protein is CASEYAGSYNEQFF.

V usage is TRBV5-1 and J usage is TRBJ1-6, with D possibly matching TRBD1 (5 bases). The CDR3 covers 13 residues. Trimming took 6 bases from V and 13 from J, leaving 17 bases between them. Germline assignment: CDR1 SGHRS and CDR2 YFSETQ. DNA for the CDR3: TGCGCCAGCAACCGTAAAGGGGATGGGCCCCTCCACTTT. Translating it yields CASNRKGDGPLHF.

This clonotype was observed a few times. V gene TRBV4-1 combines with J gene TRBJ2-2; TRBD1 aligns across 7 bases. After removal of 8 bases from V and 6 bases from J, the junction contained 9 bases not matched to a gene. Per germline, CDR1 MGHRA and CDR2 YSYEKL. The CDR3 has 14 amino acids. CDR3 coding DNA: TGCGCCAGCCGGAGGACAGGCAGGTCCGGGGAGCTGTTTTTT. It specifies CASRRTGRSGELFF.

This chain uses TRBV6-1 with TRBJ1-5; the D gene is possibly TRBD1 (6 bases). Germline CDR1 and CDR2: MNHNS and SASEGT. The V gene lost 10 bases and the J gene lost 5 bases, with 18 bases spanning the gap. The CDR3 has 14 residues. The CDR3 loop reads CATLQGRFDQPQHF. The CDR3 DNA sequence: TGTGCCACCCTACAGGGACGGTTCGATCAGCCCCAGCATTTT.

This clonotype turned up a few times. The chain uses TRBV19 and TRBJ2-2; 9 bases are shared with TRBD2. Germline V lookup: CDR1 LNHDA, CDR2 SQIVND (reference sequence). V was pared by 7 bases and J by 7 bases, with 7 bases of the junction left unmatched. This CDR3 comprises 14 residues. The CDR3 sequence is CASNWREGLGELFF. The CDR3 nucleotides are TGTGCCAGTAATTGGCGGGAGGGACTCGGGGAGCTGTTTTTT.

This clonotype was detected a few times. The V and J genes are TRBV10-3 and TRBJ2-3; TRBD1 matches at 8 bases. Trimming cost V 2 bases and J 0 bases; bases outside gene matches: 4. The CDR3 is 16 amino acids. Germline V CDR1 and CDR2: ENHRY, SYGVKD. This chain's CDR3 is CAISETRTGSTDTQYF. The DNA of the CDR3 is TGTGCCATCAGTGAGACCCGGACAGGGAGCACAGATACGCAGTATTTT.

The CDR3 DNA sequence: TGTGCCAGTAGTATCCAGGGGTGGTACAATGAGCAGTTCTTC. Translated, it gives CASSIQGWYNEQFF. V is TRBV19 and J is TRBJ2-1; tentatively, D is TRBD1 (6 bases). CDR1 is LNHDA and CDR2 is SQIVND in the germline V gene (reference sequence). Trimming took 3 bases from V and 4 from J, leaving 10 bases between them. The length of the CDR3 is 14 residues.

The genes are TRBV5-5 and TRBJ2-7; a possible D gene is TRBD2 (6 bases). Germline V lookup: CDR1 SGHKS, CDR2 YYEKEE (reference sequence). V lost 1 base and J 6 bases, leaving 23 bases between the germline ends. The CDR3 length is 17 residues. For the CDR3, the DNA is TGTGCCAGCAGCTTGCTATCTGGGGACTTCCAGTTCTTCGAGCAGTACTTC. Translated: CASSLLSGDFQFFEQYF.

The genes are TRBV20-1 and TRBJ2-3, with 9 bases that match TRBD1. This CDR3 contains 16 residues. V was clipped by 0 bases and J by 6 bases; unmatched bases: 10. The germline V gene has CDR1 DFQATT and CDR2 SNEGSKA (reference sequence). The CDR3 DNA follows: TGCAGTGCTAGAGATCCTGGGACAGGGTTTGGGGATACGCAGTATTTT. It yields the protein CSARDPGTGFGDTQYF.